Included here is one T cell receptor (beta chain) sequence, with context. The antigen is undetermined. This sample is drawn from a study of cytomegalovirus exposure and HLA in healthy donors. About the research overall: Later, an analysis reported that the roughly 120 validation repertoires had used the same platform as the approximately 600 first-cohort repertoires. General study points: There were 150 to 200 TCR beta chains listed as cytomegalovirus-associated.

This CDR3 is 15 amino acids long. V dropped 0 bases and J dropped 2 bases, with 9 bases sitting between them. Germline loops: CDR1 MRHNA, CDR2 SNTAGT. The data were produced by immunoSEQ multiplex PCR, yet TCRdb's version contains in-frame clones alone and is incomplete. The data contain roughly 60,000 clones, about 90% of them seen just once; the ten biggest clones take up 1% to 1.5%. Sequenced input: PBMCs. The chain employs TRBV6-4 and TRBJ2-3; no definite D call. The clonotype was recovered from a woman between 18 and 30 years old in good health and CMV-seronegative. The chain's CDR3 is CASSDSPTLTDTQYF. The CDR3 coding sequence is TGTGCCAGCAGTGACTCACCCACTCTCACAGATACGCAGTATTTT.